The 13 T cell receptor beta chains in this list originate from one sample, sequenced in a study of graft-versus-host responses after intestinal transplantation. Method: immunoSEQ multiplex PCR; TCRdb's copy keeps in-frame clones and lacks some. The sample shows 96,000 or so clones, roughly nine tenths of them seen only once. These receptors lack a known antigen. The material was unstimulated CD4+ T cells sorted from spleen or lymph node cells, obtained before intestinal transplant. The receptors were gathered from a human donor who received an intestinal transplant.

This chain links TRBV6-5 with TRBJ1-2; D is perhaps TRBD1 (5 bases). V lost 5 bases to trimming and J lost 0 bases, with 10 bases between them. This CDR3 contains 14 residues. Germline values: CDR1 MNHEY, CDR2 SVGAGI. The CDR3 nucleotides read TGTGCCAGCAGTCTGACAGCCTCTAACTATGGCTACACCTTC. This gives the protein CASSLTASNYGYTF.

This chain connects TRBV5-4 to TRBJ1-6; D is undetermined. The CDR3 contains 14 residues. The ends were cut back, 3 bases at V and 8 bases at J, with 12 bases in the middle. Germline CDR1 is SGHNT and CDR2 is YYREEE (reference sequence). CDR3 sequence reads: CASSSFRGYSPLHF. The CDR3 region has the DNA TGTGCCAGCAGCTCCTTCCGAGGCTATTCACCCCTCCACTTT.

This clone appeared a single time. J is TRBJ2-5 and V is TRBV5-4; D is ambiguous. With 1 base removed from V and 5 bases from J, the gap between germline ends came to 9 bases. The CDR3 contains 13 residues. Germline loops: CDR1 SGHNT, CDR2 YYREEE (reference sequence). The CDR3 nucleotides read TGTGCCAGCAGCTTGCCGGGTTGGGAGACCCAGTACTTC. Its protein is CASSLPGWETQYF. The whole variable domain, remainder taken from reference TRBV5-4 and TRBJ2-5, is ETGVTQSPTHLIKTRGQQVTLRCSSQSGHNTVSWYQQALGQGPQFIFQYYREEENGRGNFPPRFSGLQFPNYSSELNVNALELDDSALYLCASSLPGWETQYFGPGTRLLVL.

This sequence joins TRBV6-5 and TRBJ2-3; TRBD1 aligns across 9 bases. CDR3 length: 13 amino acids. Trimming removed 11 bases from V and 2 bases from J; junction bases left unmatched: 5. Germline V gene data show CDR1 as MNHEY and CDR2 as SVGAGI. The DNA of the CDR3 is TGTGCCGCCCGGGACAGGGACACAGATACGCAGTATTTT. Its translation: CAARDRDTDTQYF.

J is TRBJ1-2 and V is TRBV7-2; unclear D gene. Trimming removed 5 bases at V and 0 bases at J, with 7 bases between. From germline, CDR1 is SGHTA and CDR2 FQGNSA. The CDR3 contains 13 residues. The CDR3 is CASSDKANYGYTF. CDR3 sequence (DNA): TGTGCCAGCAGCGACAAGGCTAACTATGGCTACACCTTC.

CDR3: CASSLGGATNEKLFF. The DNA of the CDR3 is TGTGCCAGCAGCTTGGGGGGGGCAACTAATGAAAAACTGTTTTTT. The rearrangement uses TRBV5-6 and TRBJ1-4, with D possibly TRBD1 on 5 matching bases. CDR3 length: 15 amino acids. Deletions cut 0 bases from V and 0 bases from J, with 6 bases between. The germline gives CDR1 SGHDT, CDR2 YYEEEE. The full variable domain, in which reference TRBV5-6 and TRBJ1-4 provide the parts outside the CDR3, is DAGVTQSPTHLIKTRGQQVTLRCSPKSGHDTVSWYQQALGQGPQFIFQYYEEEERQRGNFPDRFSGHQFPNYSSELNVNALLLGDSALYLCASSLGGATNEKLFFGSGTQLSVL.

V and J are TRBV9 and TRBJ2-1; TRBD1 matches at 9 bases. CDR3 length equals 17 residues. Germline V lookup: CDR1 SGDLS, CDR2 YYNGEE. With V trimmed by 5 bases and J by 7 bases, 16 bases remained unmatched. The CDR3 sequence is CASSSKRQGEDLNEQFF. The CDR3 DNA sequence: TGTGCCAGCAGTTCAAAAAGACAGGGGGAGGACTTGAATGAGCAGTTCTTC.

V is TRBV29-1 and J is TRBJ2-3, with D tentatively TRBD2 (5 bases). Germline V gene sequence: CDR1 SQVTM, CDR2 ANQGSEA. This CDR3 region has 13 residues. V gave up 7 bases and J gave up 6 bases, with 17 bases separating them. The CDR3 DNA sequence: TGCAGCGGGACGGAGCGGAGCTGGGATACGCAGTATTTT. This translates into CSGTERSWDTQYF.

V gene TRBV4-1 combines with J gene TRBJ2-2; 8 bases line up with TRBD1. The length of the CDR3 is 17 residues. V was clipped by 3 bases and J by 5 bases; unmatched bases: 11. In germline, CDR1 is MGHRA, CDR2 YSYEKL. The CDR3 is CASSHRQGRVITGELFF. The CDR3 DNA reads as TGCGCCAGCAGCCACCGACAGGGGCGGGTGATAACCGGGGAGCTGTTTTTT.

The chain carries TRBV28 and TRBJ1-6; D unclear. Germline-derived CDR1 and CDR2 are MDHEN and SYDVKM. V was cut by 6 bases and J by 6 bases, with 9 bases left in between. The CDR3 contains 13 residues. CDR3 nucleotides: TGTGCCAGCAGCAAGTCCGGTAATTCACCCCTCCACTTT. It is translated as CASSKSGNSPLHF.

The chain uses TRBV9 and TRBJ1-5, with 7 bases lining up with TRBD1. This CDR3 comprises 17 residues. CDR1 is SGDLS and CDR2 is YYNGEE in the germline V gene. V lost 4 bases, J lost 7 bases, and 17 bases stayed unmatched. The CDR3 protein is CASSSTYPGQSGQPQHF. The CDR3 DNA reads as TGTGCCAGCAGCAGTACTTACCCGGGACAGTCAGGACAGCCCCAGCATTTT. The whole variable domain, filled in from reference TRBV9 and TRBJ1-5, reads DSGVTQTPKHLITATGQRVTLRCSPRSGDLSVYWYQQSLDQGLQFLIQYYNGEERAKGNILERFSAQQFPDLHSELNLSSLELGDSALYFCASSSTYPGQSGQPQHFGDGTRLSIL.

The gene calls are TRBV9 and TRBJ2-2; tentative D call: TRBD1 (6 bases). The germline CDR1 and CDR2 sequences are SGDLS and YYNGEE. The CDR3 contains 16 residues. Trimming took off 3 bases at V and 7 bases at J, with 19 bases between the two ends. CDR3 nucleotide sequence: TGTGCCAGCAGCGCCCTCCTCAGGGGAGCGGTCGGGGAGCTGTTTTTT. Translating it yields CASSALLRGAVGELFF.

The chain carries TRBV29-1 and TRBJ2-7; 8 bases fit TRBD1. The germline V gene encodes CDR1 SQVTM and CDR2 ANQGSEA. The CDR3 is made up of 16 amino acids. V trimming: 6 bases; J trimming: 3 bases; junction bases outside the gene matches: 16. CDR3: CSVTGTGYTQGYEQYF. The CDR3 DNA reads TGCAGCGTGACCGGGACAGGTTATACGCAGGGCTACGAGCAGTACTTC.